This T cell receptor beta chain emerged from a study of identical twins. TCRdb reanalysed the 5' RACE reads using MiXCR and keeps one entry per CDR3 protein. Here the sample spans 550,000 to 700,000 distinct CDR3 sequences, 20% to 25% being singletons. This clonotype was detected a few times. This CDR3 has 16 residues. Per germline, CDR1 MNHEY and CDR2 SVGAGI. V shed 2 bases, J shed 6 bases, and the junction held 5 bases outside the gene matches. These data were also filed under a second study, of T cells expressing NK-cell markers.

The rearrangement uses TRBV6-5 and TRBJ2-2, with 11 bases fitting TRBD1. Sequenced input: PBMCs. The receptor was isolated from a woman younger than 35 in good health. The CDR3 loop is CASSYAGTGGSGELFF. As DNA, the CDR3 is TGTGCCAGCAGTTACGCAGGGACAGGGGGATCCGGGGAGCTGTTTTTT.